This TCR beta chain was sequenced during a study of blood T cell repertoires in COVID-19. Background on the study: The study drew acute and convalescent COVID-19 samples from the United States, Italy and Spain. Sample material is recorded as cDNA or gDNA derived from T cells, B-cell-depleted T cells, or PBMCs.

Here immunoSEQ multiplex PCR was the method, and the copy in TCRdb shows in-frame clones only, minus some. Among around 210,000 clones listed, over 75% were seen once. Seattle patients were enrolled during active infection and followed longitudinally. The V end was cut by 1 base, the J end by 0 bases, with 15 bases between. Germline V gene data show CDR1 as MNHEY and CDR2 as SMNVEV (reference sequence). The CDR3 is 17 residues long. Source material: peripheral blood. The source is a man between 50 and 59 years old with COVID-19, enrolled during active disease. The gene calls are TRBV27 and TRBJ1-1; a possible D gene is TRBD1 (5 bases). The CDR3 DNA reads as TGTGCCAGCAGTTTATGGGGGAGGGGCGTGATGAACACTGAAGCTTTCTTT. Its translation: CASSLWGRGVMNTEAFF.